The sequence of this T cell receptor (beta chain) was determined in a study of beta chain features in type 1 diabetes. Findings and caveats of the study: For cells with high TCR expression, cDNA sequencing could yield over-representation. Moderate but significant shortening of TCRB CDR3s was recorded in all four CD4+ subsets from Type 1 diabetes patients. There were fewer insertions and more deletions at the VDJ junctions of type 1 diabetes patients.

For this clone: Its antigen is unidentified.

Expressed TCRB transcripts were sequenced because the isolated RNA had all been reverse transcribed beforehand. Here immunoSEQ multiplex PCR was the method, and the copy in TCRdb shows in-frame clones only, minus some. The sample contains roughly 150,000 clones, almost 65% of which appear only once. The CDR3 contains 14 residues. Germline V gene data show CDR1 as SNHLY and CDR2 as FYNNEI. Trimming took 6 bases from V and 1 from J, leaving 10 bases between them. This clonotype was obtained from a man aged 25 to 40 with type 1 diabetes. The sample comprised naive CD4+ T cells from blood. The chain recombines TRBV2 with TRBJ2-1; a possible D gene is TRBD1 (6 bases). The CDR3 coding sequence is TGTGCCAGCAGGACAGGCCGTTCCTACAATGAGCAGTTCTTC. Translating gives CASRTGRSYNEQFF.